A selection of T cell receptor beta chains follows, all from one sample in a study of CD8+CD57+ T cells in acquired aplastic anemia. TCRdb re-analysed the reads in MiXCR, keeping a single row per CDR3 protein. The table has 270,000 or so distinct CDR3 sequences, around 82% seen once. Sample: sorted CD4+, CD8+, or CD8+CD57+ T cells (not recorded which) from PBMCs. The source is a human donor with aplastic anemia. Both conserved end residues are part of each CDR3.

>TRBV7-8|TRBJ2-5
CASSFNPTWAETQYF
>TRBV7-6|TRBJ2-1
CASSLAPTDTQDVQFF
>TRBV7-6|TRBJ1-5
CASSVGYQETQPLHF
>TRBV11-3|TRBJ2-3
CASSESYSNTQYF
>TRBV7-3|TRBJ1-6
CASSLTAIGSPLHF
>TRBV2|TRBJ1-3
CASRDGQGGNTIYF
>TRBV7-8|TRBJ2-1
CASGLAGGADTEEQFF
>TRBV2|TRBJ1-4
CASSGDRGRVDEKLFF
>TRBV12-3/TRBV12-4|TRBJ2-1
CACSPGTYINEQFF
>TRBV20-1|TRBJ2-1
CSATSGNEQFF
>TRBV9|TRBJ1-6
CASSVGSDTQPFDF
>TRBV11-3|TRBJ2-3
CASSFTDPHTQYF
>TRBV7-3|TRBJ2-3
CASSLAGEANAHYF
>TRBV2|TRBJ2-1
CASSDGGTQVYNEQFF
>TRBV20-1|TRBJ2-6
CSARRDRASGANVLTF
>TRBV24-1|TRBJ2-1
CASSQARGNGKDQQFF
>TRBV5-6|TRBJ2-1
CASSLGGSGGSDEQFF
>TRBV11-3|TRBJ2-3
CASSLDLGGSDTQYF
>TRBV7-9|TRBJ2-2
CASSPTRSSIGELFF
>TRBV29-1|TRBJ2-5
CSVPGTSRETQYF
>TRBV11-1|TRBJ1-6
CASSSSWPGQNSPLHF
>TRBV7-2|TRBJ2-3
CASSLALTSGGDTQYF
>TRBV2|TRBJ2-3
CASTGGDTDTQYF
>TRBV20-1|TRBJ1-2
CSARARLAGHYGYTF
>TRBV11-1|TRBJ2-7
CASSGQGIAYEQYF
>TRBV7-8|TRBJ2-1
CASSLAGTADTHDQFF